This T cell receptor (beta chain) was observed in a study of tumor-infiltrating lymphocytes in primary liver carcinoma. The investigators made TCR beta cDNA from approximately 0.5 ug total RNA, using a constant-region primer. Employing slightly modified ARM-PCR, three nested multiplex PCR rounds were run, and these gave rise to the TCR beta libraries. For around 11 cycles apiece, the opening two PCR rounds ran with TRBV1-TRBV30 forward primers and a C-beta reverse primer. Each CDR3 protein gets one entry after TCRdb re-called the multiplex PCR reads with MiXCR. Of roughly 25,000 distinct CDR3 sequences listed, over 60% are singletons. The V gene's germline CDR1 is SQVTM and CDR2 ANQGSEA. The CDR3 contains 12 residues. Study observations and caveats: Tumor specimens were characterized by a significantly higher top-250-clone fraction than blood (p = 0.039).

Bulk tissue was left unsorted, and RNA and DNA were co-extracted from roughly 20-30 mg of it. Samples were taken from five separate regions (per tumor). Over 85% of the cells in every tumor sample were viable tumor cells. A note on this clonotype: No antigen is known for it. A junction boundary mismatches the germline segment, possibly from a read error.

The sample consisted of liver tumor tissue from sampling region 5. Regarding subset: tumor region T5, tumor centre. The rearrangement links TRBV29-1 to TRBJ1-2; D gene unclear. The TCR sequence derives from a young woman with primary liver carcinoma and hepatitis B virus infection. Written as DNA, the CDR3 is TGCAGCGTTATCCATTGGGGTGGCGGCTGCATCTTC. This encodes CSVIHWGGGCIF. The full variable domain, in which reference TRBV29-1 and TRBJ1-2 provide the parts outside the CDR3, is SAVISQKPSRDICQRGTSLTIQCQVDSQVTMMFWYRQQPGQSLTLIATANQGSEATYESGFVIDKFPISRPNLTFSTLTVSNMSPEDSSIYLCSVIHWGGGCIFGSGTRLTVV.